These 27 T cell receptor beta chains were all obtained from the same sample, sequenced in a study of cytomegalovirus exposure and HLA in healthy donors. The PCR had 60 Vbeta and 13 Jbeta primers. The assay was immunoSEQ multiplex PCR, and TCRdb's table has in-frame clones only and misses some. The table records 150,000 or so clones, around 70% of them present only once. The sample consisted of PBMCs. These receptors were collected from a male donor in good health and CMV-seronegative.

This chain joins TRBV27 and TRBJ1-3; TRBD1 matches 10 bases. The V gene's germline CDR1 is MNHEY and CDR2 SMNVEV (reference sequence). This CDR3 region has 16 residues. V shed 5 bases, J shed 0 bases, and the junction held 4 bases outside the gene matches. The chain's CDR3 is CASSMGQGISGNTIYF. The CDR3 nucleotides read TGTGCCAGCAGTATGGGACAGGGGATCTCTGGAAACACCATATATTTT.

The rearrangement links TRBV6-5 to TRBJ1-1; D ambiguous. V was pared by 2 bases and J by 1 base, with 8 bases between. Per the germline V gene, CDR1 is MNHEY and CDR2 is SVGAGI. CDR3 size: 14 residues. The CDR3 nucleotides read TGTGCCAGCAGTTACAGGGCGGGGAACACTGAAGCTTTCTTT. This encodes CASSYRAGNTEAFF.

The chain joins TRBV5-4 to TRBJ1-1; 7 positions agree with TRBD1. Germline lookup yields CDR1 SGHNT and CDR2 YYREEE (reference sequence). The CDR3 spans 14 residues. V trimming: 9 bases; J trimming: 0 bases; junction bases outside the gene matches: 8. DNA for the CDR3: TGTGCCACCAAACCAGGGGGAATGAACACTGAAGCTTTCTTT. This codes for CATKPGGMNTEAFF.

The chain has TRBV4-3 and TRBJ1-4, with a weak D call TRBD1 (6 bases). The V end lost 0 bases, the J end lost 8 bases, and 16 bases lay between the germline ends. This CDR3 has 16 residues. Per germline, CDR1 LGHNA and CDR2 YSLEER. CDR3 protein: CASSQEVGAGPEKLFF. CDR3 nucleotide sequence: TGCGCCAGCAGCCAAGAAGTGGGGGCCGGACCGGAAAAACTGTTTTTT.

J is TRBJ2-3 and V is TRBV18, with 14 bases that match TRBD2. CDR3 length: 18 residues. Germline trimming cut 2 bases from V and 5 bases from J; bases unmatched to any gene: 9. Germline loops: CDR1 KGHSH, CDR2 LQKENI. The CDR3 is CASSPVPGLAGVGDTQYF. Here the CDR3 DNA reads TGTGCCAGCTCACCAGTCCCGGGACTAGCGGGAGTTGGAGATACGCAGTATTTT.

The chain uses TRBV2 and TRBJ1-2; TRBD1 agrees at 9 bases. J lost 7 bases, V lost 6 bases, and 9 bases had no gene match. Germline CDR1 SNHLY, CDR2 FYNNEI. The CDR3 has 14 amino acids. CDR3 nucleotide sequence: TGTGCCAGCAGCGCGTGGGGACAGGGTCGTGGCTACACCTTC. The encoded protein is CASSAWGQGRGYTF.

The chain combines TRBV18 with TRBJ2-5; D possibly corresponds to TRBD1 (7 bases). The length of the CDR3 is 13 residues. Trimming cost V 6 bases and J 2 bases, with 10 bases left between them. CDR1 and CDR2 (germline): KGHSH, LQKENI. CDR3 sequence (DNA): TGTGCCAGCTCCGGGGGACAGCAAGAGACCCAGTACTTC. Amino acid sequence: CASSGGQQETQYF.

V and J are TRBV6-6 and TRBJ2-7, with 8 bases aligning to TRBD1. This CDR3 region has 12 residues. Germline CDR1 is MNHNY and CDR2 is SVGAGI (reference sequence). Trimming at V came to 4 bases and at J to 6 bases, leaving 2 bases not matched to a gene. CDR3 nucleotides: TGTGCCAGCAGTTCAACAGGGGGCGAGCAGTACTTC. Residues: CASSSTGGEQYF.

The chain joins TRBV5-1 to TRBJ2-5; D is possibly TRBD2 (6 bases). With 4 bases removed from V and 3 bases from J, the gap between germline ends came to 19 bases. The CDR3 is 16 amino acids. The germline gives CDR1 SGHRS, CDR2 YFSETQ. The DNA of the CDR3 is TGCGCCAGCAGCCCGAGTCAGACTAGTCGCGAAGAGACCCAGTACTTC. Its translation: CASSPSQTSREETQYF.

The CDR3 loop reads CASSWDRVSEQFF. The CDR3 DNA is TGTGCCAGCAGTTGGGACAGGGTCTCTGAGCAGTTCTTC. V is TRBV6-5 and J is TRBJ2-1; TRBD1 matches at 9 bases. The CDR3 spans 13 residues. V was pared by 4 bases and J by 9 bases, with 4 bases of the junction left unmatched. Looked up from germline, CDR1 is MNHEY and CDR2 is SVGAGI.

The chain recombines TRBV7-9 with TRBJ1-4; the match to TRBD1 covers 8 bases. V trimming: 3 bases; J trimming: 5 bases; junction bases outside the gene matches: 5. Germline CDR1 reads SEHNR; CDR2 reads FQNEAQ (reference sequence). CDR3 length: 15 residues. CDR3 amino acids: CASSFRGLENEKLFF. The DNA of the CDR3 is TGTGCCAGCAGCTTCAGGGGGCTCGAGAATGAAAAACTGTTTTTT.

This clone has more than one count but fewer than ten. Mismatch with germline at one junction end may stem from a read error. V usage is TRBV7-7 and J usage is TRBJ2-7; D may be TRBD2 (6 bases). Germline V CDR1 and CDR2: SSHAT, FNYEAQ (reference sequence). The CDR3 runs to 16 residues. CDR3 sequence (DNA): TGTGCTAGCAGCCCCGGTCCCCCAGGCGGGGCCTACGAGCAGTACTTC. Translated, it gives CASSPGPPGGAYEQYF. The variable domain in full, completed from reference TRBV7-7 and TRBJ2-7, reads GAGVSQSPRYKVTKRGQDVTLRCDPISSHATLYWYQQALGQGPEFLTYFNYEAQPDKSGLPSDRFSAERPEGSISTLTIQRTEQRDSAMYRCASSPGPPGGAYEQYFGPGTRLTVT.

The chain links TRBV19 to TRBJ2-7; no reliable D call. Deletions cut 1 base from V and 7 bases from J, with 11 bases between. Germline CDR1 and CDR2: LNHDA and SQIVND (reference sequence). CDR3 length: 13 residues. CDR3 loop: CASSIGLRWEQYF. CDR3 DNA sequence: TGTGCCAGTAGTATAGGACTGAGATGGGAGCAGTACTTC.

The chain joins TRBV7-9 to TRBJ2-2, with 8 bases lining up with TRBD1. Per germline, CDR1 SEHNR and CDR2 FQNEAQ (reference sequence). The CDR3 runs to 16 residues. J gave up 6 bases and V 5 bases, and 11 bases lay outside the gene matches. CDR3 sequence: CASSNGQGFSAGELFF. DNA for the CDR3: TGTGCCAGCAGCAATGGACAGGGATTTTCCGCCGGGGAGCTGTTTTTT.

The chain combines TRBV6-1 with TRBJ1-6; 7 bases fit TRBD1. Germline V gene sequence: CDR1 MNHNS, CDR2 SASEGT. The CDR3 is 15 residues long. V shed 4 bases and J 6 bases; nucleotides not matched to a gene: 6. In DNA, the CDR3 is TGTGCCAGCAGTGGGGGACAGCAGATTAATTCACCCCTCCACTTT. Encoded protein: CASSGGQQINSPLHF.

This clone has a handful of counts. V and J are TRBV6-5 and TRBJ2-5, with 7 bases aligning to TRBD1. Germline CDR1 reads MNHEY; CDR2 reads SVGAGI. The CDR3 covers 13 residues. Unmatched junction bases numbered 2, after V lost 6 bases and J lost 1 base. In DNA, the CDR3 is TGTGCCAGCAGGACAGGGTTCCAAGAGACCCAGTACTTC. This translates into CASRTGFQETQYF.

This clone has only one observation. CDR3 sequence: CASSYSLDSYEQYF. CDR3 DNA: TGTGCCAGCAGTTACTCGCTTGACAGCTACGAGCAGTACTTC. The genes are TRBV6-5 and TRBJ2-7, with D maybe TRBD1 (5 bases). Looked up from germline, CDR1 is MNHEY and CDR2 is SVGAGI. Between the trimmed V and J ends, which lost 0 bases and 3 bases, there was a span of 9 bases. The CDR3 spans 14 residues.

CDR3 protein: CASSLPRESYNEQFF. The CDR3 nucleotides read TGCGCCAGCAGCTTACCCCGGGAATCCTACAATGAGCAGTTCTTC. The V gene is TRBV5-1, the J gene TRBJ2-1, with a tentative D call TRBD2 (5 bases). The germline V and J ends were trimmed by 2 bases and 1 base, with 10 bases remaining between them. The CDR3 is made up of 15 amino acids. CDR1 is SGHRS and CDR2 is YFSETQ in the germline V gene.

This chain links TRBV7-6 with TRBJ2-1; D possibly corresponds to TRBD1 (6 bases). The CDR3 runs to 16 residues. V lost 4 bases, J lost 8 bases, and 21 bases lay in between. From germline, CDR1 is SGHVS and CDR2 FNYEAQ. This chain's CDR3 is CASSSRVQGWGDEQFF. As DNA, the CDR3 is TGTGCCAGCAGCTCGAGGGTACAGGGATGGGGAGATGAGCAGTTCTTC. The variable domain in full, completed from reference TRBV7-6 and TRBJ2-1, reads GAGVSQSPRYKVTKRGQDVALRCDPISGHVSLYWYRQALGQGPEFLTYFNYEAQQDKSGLPNDRFSAERPEGSISTLTIQRTEQRDSAMYRCASSSRVQGWGDEQFFGPGTRLTVL.

The V gene is TRBV19, the J gene TRBJ2-1; 7 positions match TRBD2. The CDR3 is made up of 13 amino acids. Losses at the gene ends were 1 base for V and 13 bases for J; bases not matched to a gene: 7. Germline CDR1 LNHDA, CDR2 SQIVND (reference sequence). CDR3 bases: TGTGCCAGTAGTATAGCGGGGGGACTTCCTCAGTTCTTC. Its protein product is CASSIAGGLPQFF.

This chain uses TRBV7-9 with TRBJ2-3, with D maybe TRBD1 (6 bases). CDR3 length equals 16 residues. Germline V gives CDR1 SEHNR, CDR2 FQNEAQ (reference sequence). The V end was cut by 5 bases, the J end by 4 bases, with 19 bases between. In nucleotides, the CDR3 is TGTGCCAGCAGCAACTCACAGGGTGGCCGAGCAGATACGCAGTATTTT. Translation: CASSNSQGGRADTQYF.

V usage is TRBV9 and J usage is TRBJ2-1; TRBD2 matches 10 bases. V was clipped by 3 bases and J by 4 bases; unmatched bases: 4. Germline V gene sequence: CDR1 SGDLS, CDR2 YYNGEE. CDR3 length: 15 residues. CDR3 residues: CASSAGLAEYNEQFF. CDR3 nucleotides: TGTGCCAGCAGCGCCGGACTAGCGGAATACAATGAGCAGTTCTTC.

This clone was seen a single time. V is TRBV5-1 and J is TRBJ1-3, with D tentatively TRBD1 (5 bases). The CDR3 length is 16 residues. The germline CDR1 and CDR2 sequences are SGHRS and YFSETQ. Between the trimmed V and J ends, which lost 0 bases and 2 bases, there was a span of 12 bases. CDR3 nucleotide sequence: TGCGCCAGCAGCTTGGGTACAGGAAATGCTGGAAACACCATATATTTT. This sequence encodes CASSLGTGNAGNTIYF.

Remarks on this clone: Mismatch with germline at one junction end may stem from a read error. The chain uses TRBV7-9 and TRBJ2-1; D gene uncertain. CDR3 length equals 13 residues. Germline CDR1 SEHNR, CDR2 FQNEAQ (reference sequence). Here the CDR3 reads CSSSLPQREEQFF. The CDR3, as DNA: TGTTCCAGCAGCTTACCGCAGCGAGAGGAGCAGTTCTTC. Combining the CDR3 with reference TRBV7-9 and TRBJ2-1 gives the whole variable domain DTGVSQNPRHKITKRGQNVTFRCDPISEHNRLYWYRQTLGQGPEFLTYFQNEAQLEKSRLLSDRFSAERPKGSFSTLEIQRTEQGDSAMYLCSSSLPQREEQFFGPGTRLTVL.

V gene TRBV15 combines with J gene TRBJ2-7, with D uncertain. This CDR3 region has 14 residues. V lost 1 base and J lost 1, with 8 bases in between. From germline, CDR1 is LNHNV and CDR2 YYDKDF (reference sequence). DNA for the CDR3: TGTGCCACCAGCAGAGTCGGCGGATCCTACGAGCAGTACTTC. It yields the protein CATSRVGGSYEQYF.

The rearrangement joins TRBV20-1 to TRBJ2-5, with D possibly TRBD2 on 5 matching bases. Trimming shortened V by 3 bases and J by 7 bases, and 9 bases separated the two germline ends. The germline V gene encodes CDR1 DFQATT and CDR2 SNEGSKA (reference sequence). This CDR3 has 11 residues. The CDR3 DNA reads TGCAGTGCTAGGTCTAGCAGGACCCAGTACTTC. Translation gives CSARSSRTQYF.

About this clone: Its ends do not fully match the called genes, so a read error is possible. The chain employs TRBV7-9 and TRBJ1-1, with TRBD1 matching 9 bases. CDR3 length: 14 residues. The germline V gene has CDR1 SEHNR and CDR2 FQNEAQ (reference sequence). CDR3 sequence (DNA): TGTTCCAGCAGTAAACAGGGGGCGGGCACTGAAGCTTTCTTT. This gives the protein CSSSKQGAGTEAFF.